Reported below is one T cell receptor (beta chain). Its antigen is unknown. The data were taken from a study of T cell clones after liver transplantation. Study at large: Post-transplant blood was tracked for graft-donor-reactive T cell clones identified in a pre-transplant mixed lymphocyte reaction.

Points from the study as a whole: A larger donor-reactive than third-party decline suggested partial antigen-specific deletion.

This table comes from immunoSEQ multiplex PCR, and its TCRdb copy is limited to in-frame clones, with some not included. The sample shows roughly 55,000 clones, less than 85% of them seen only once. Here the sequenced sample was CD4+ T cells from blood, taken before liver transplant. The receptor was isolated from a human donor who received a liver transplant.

The CDR3 DNA reads TGTGCCAGTAAAAGGGGACAGCAGAACACCGGGGAGCTGTTTTTT. It encodes CASKRGQQNTGELFF. The J gene is TRBJ2-2, the V gene TRBV19, with TRBD1 matching 7 bases. Germline V CDR1 and CDR2: LNHDA, SQIVND (reference sequence). V lost 7 bases and J lost 1; bases outside the gene matches: 6. The CDR3 is 15 amino acids.